This entry lists 5 T cell receptor beta chains sequenced from one sample in a study of shared clonotypes between healthy human individuals. Clones were sequenced by immunoSEQ multiplex PCR, and TCRdb holds only the in-frame ones, with some missing. This table holds about 460,000 clones, approximately 71% found once. Sequenced input: PBMCs. These receptors originate from a woman aged 40 to 50 in good health. Some clones in this sample may be carry-over from other donors' samples.

V is TRBV29-1 and J is TRBJ2-4, with 10 positions matching TRBD1. The CDR3 is 15 residues long. Per germline, CDR1 SQVTM and CDR2 ANQGSEA. J lost 5 bases, V lost 4 bases, and 8 bases had no gene match. The CDR3 coding sequence is TGCAGCGTTGTGTCTGGGACAGGGGACGAAAACATTCAGTACTTC. Translated, it gives CSVVSGTGDENIQYF.

Turning to this clone: The same CDR3 can be traced to other DNA sequences in this sample. The V and J genes are TRBV2 and TRBJ1-5; D call uncertain. CDR3 length equals 13 residues. V was clipped by 7 bases and J by 5 bases, with 12 bases between them. Germline CDR1 is SNHLY and CDR2 is FYNNEI. The CDR3 region has the DNA TGTGCCAGCACCCTCGGGAGAGATCAGCCCCAGCATTTT. Amino acids: CASTLGRDQPQHF.

Regarding this clone: A far larger clone is off by one base, so a read error is likely. This rearrangement joins TRBV30 to TRBJ1-4; D remains unclear. The CDR3 loop spans 13 amino acids. Germline V gene data show CDR1 as GTSNPN and CDR2 as SVGIG (reference sequence). The CDR3 DNA reads TGTGCCTGGATGCCGGGAACTAATGAAAAACTGTCTTTT. This gives the protein CAWMPGTNEKLSF.

This clone appeared a single time. The genes are TRBV11-2 and TRBJ2-7, with 12 bases lining up with TRBD2. The CDR3 is made up of 17 amino acids. CDR1 is SGHAT and CDR2 is FQNNGV in the germline V gene. J gave up 5 bases and V 0 bases, and 8 bases lay outside the gene matches. DNA of the CDR3: TGTGCCAGCAGCTTAGAACTCGGACTAGCGGGAAGCAACGAGCAGTACTTC. Residues: CASSLELGLAGSNEQYF. Complete variable domain (other parts from reference TRBV11-2 and TRBJ2-7): EAGVAQSPRYKIIEKRQSVAFWCNPISGHATLYWYQQILGQGPKLLIQFQNNGVVDDSQLPKDRFSAERLKGVDSTLKIQPAKLEDSAVYLCASSLELGLAGSNEQYFGPGTRLTVT.

The J gene is TRBJ2-7, the V gene TRBV19; 7 nucleotides align to TRBD1. With V trimmed by 6 bases and J by 6 bases, 8 bases remained unmatched. This CDR3 is 13 amino acids long. Germline V gene data show CDR1 as LNHDA and CDR2 as SQIVND (reference sequence). The CDR3 coding sequence is TGTGCCAGTAGGGCCGGGACAGAAGGCGAGCAGTACTTC. Encoded protein: CASRAGTEGEQYF.